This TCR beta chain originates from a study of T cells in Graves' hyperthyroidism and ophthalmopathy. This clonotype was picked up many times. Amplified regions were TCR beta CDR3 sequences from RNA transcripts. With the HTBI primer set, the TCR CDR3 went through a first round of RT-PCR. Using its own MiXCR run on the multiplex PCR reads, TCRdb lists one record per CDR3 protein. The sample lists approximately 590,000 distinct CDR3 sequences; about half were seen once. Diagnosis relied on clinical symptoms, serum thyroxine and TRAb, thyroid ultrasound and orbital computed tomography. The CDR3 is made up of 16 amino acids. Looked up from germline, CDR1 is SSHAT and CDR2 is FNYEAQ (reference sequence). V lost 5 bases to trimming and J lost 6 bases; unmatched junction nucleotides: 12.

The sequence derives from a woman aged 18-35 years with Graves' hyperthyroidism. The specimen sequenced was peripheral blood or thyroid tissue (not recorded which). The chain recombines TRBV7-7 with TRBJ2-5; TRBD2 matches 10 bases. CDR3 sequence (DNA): TGTGCCAGCAGCATCGGCCGGCTAGCGGGAGATCAGACCCAGTACTTC. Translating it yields CASSIGRLAGDQTQYF.